What follows are 3 T cell receptor beta chains derived from one specimen sequenced in a study of T cell responses to AZD1222 COVID-19 vaccine. Here immunoSEQ multiplex PCR was the method, and the copy in TCRdb shows in-frame clones only, minus some. Of about 94,000 clones in the sample, 88% were seen once. The starting material was peripheral blood, obtained 28 days after the second AZD1222 dose. These TCRs come from an adult who received the AZD1222 COVID-19 vaccine.

The V and J genes are TRBV29-1 and TRBJ1-1; 11 bases map to TRBD1. This CDR3 is 16 amino acids long. V trimming: 5 bases; J trimming: 3 bases; junction bases outside the gene matches: 11. Per germline, CDR1 SQVTM and CDR2 ANQGSEA. CDR3 protein: CSVQGGQGAWDTEAFF. The CDR3 bases are TGCAGCGTTCAAGGAGGACAGGGGGCGTGGGACACTGAAGCTTTCTTT. The full variable domain, in which reference TRBV29-1 and TRBJ1-1 provide the parts outside the CDR3, is SAVISQKPSRDICQRGTSLTIQCQVDSQVTMMFWYRQQPGQSLTLIATANQGSEATYESGFVIDKFPISRPNLTFSTLTVSNMSPEDSSIYLCSVQGGQGAWDTEAFFGQGTRLTVV.

The CDR3 spells CASSLSGTQETQYF. CDR3 DNA: TGTGCCAGCAGCTTGTCGGGAACCCAAGAGACCCAGTACTTC. The rearrangement joins TRBV11-3 to TRBJ2-5, with TRBD2 as a possible D gene (5 bases). Germline V CDR1 and CDR2: SGHNT, YENEEA. There are 14 residues in the CDR3. Deletions cut 3 bases from V and 1 base from J, with 9 bases between.

The V call is TRBV30, the J call TRBJ1-2, with 9 bases matching TRBD1. Germline lookup yields CDR1 GTSNPN and CDR2 SVGIG (reference sequence). The CDR3 has 12 residues. The junction had 0 bases not matched to a gene; V was cut back by 5 bases and J by 2 bases. The DNA of the CDR3 is TGTGCCTGGGGGACAGGGAACTATGGCTACACCTTC. It specifies CAWGTGNYGYTF.